These T cell receptor beta chains were read from a single sample in a study of blood T cell repertoires in COVID-19. The assay was immunoSEQ multiplex PCR, and TCRdb's table has in-frame clones only and misses some. The table has 95,000 to 150,000 clones, 80% to 90% seen once. The sequenced sample was peripheral blood. These receptor sequences come from a woman between 50 and 59 years old with active or convalescent COVID-19. The CDR3 runs from the conserved cysteine through the conserved F or W. The D gene is left open where the match is weak. Not all rows give a size; the values are once, few, many and, for expanded clones, a class.

D gene | clone size | J gene | V gene | CDR3 protein | CDR3 DNA
TRBD2 | NA | TRBJ2-5 | TRBV7-2 | CASSLRREEGETQYF | TGTGCCAGCAGCTTAAGGCGGGAGGAGGGAGAGACCCAGTACTTC
TRBD1 | NA | TRBJ1-5 | TRBV19 | CASSSWDRVVGQPQHF | TGTGCCAGTAGTTCCTGGGACAGGGTAGTGGGTCAGCCCCAGCATTTT
NA | once | TRBJ1-5 | TRBV9 | CASSGGLANQPQHF | TGTGCCAGCAGTGGGGGGTTGGCCAATCAGCCCCAGCATTTT
NA | once | TRBJ1-5 | TRBV11-2 | CASSLGQYSNQPQHF | TGTGCCAGCAGCTTAGGCCAGTATAGCAATCAGCCCCAGCATTTT
TRBD2 | NA | TRBJ2-1 | TRBV24-1 | CATSDQREPYNEQFF | TGTGCCACCAGTGACCAGCGGGAGCCGTACAATGAGCAGTTCTTC
NA | NA | TRBJ2-3 | TRBV19 | CATGAGGGGTDTQYF | TGTGCCACCGGTGCAGGAGGCGGGGGCACAGATACGCAGTATTTT
NA | NA | TRBJ1-6 | TRBV19 | CASSTGDRLHSPLHF | TGTGCCAGTAGCACGGGGGATAGGCTTCATTCACCCCTCCACTTT
NA | NA | TRBJ2-2 | TRBV7-3 | CASSLMSVPGELFF | TGTGCCAGCAGCTTAATGTCAGTCCCCGGGGAGCTGTTTTTT
NA | NA | TRBJ2-7 | TRBV9 | CASSVVAGHEQYF | TGTGCCAGCAGCGTAGTGGCAGGCCACGAGCAGTACTTC
NA | NA | TRBJ2-2 | TRBV5-4 | CASLGAAGSNTGELFF | TGTGCCAGCTTGGGAGCCGCGGGTTCGAACACCGGGGAGCTGTTTTTT
TRBD2 | NA | TRBJ2-1 | TRBV19 | CASTYGTSHLNEQFF | TGTGCCAGTACCTACGGGACTAGTCATTTAAATGAGCAGTTCTTC
TRBD1 | NA | TRBJ1-2 | TRBV27 | CASRDRENYGYTF | TGTGCCAGCAGAGACAGGGAAAACTATGGCTACACCTTC
NA | NA | TRBJ2-2 | TRBV28 | CASSLSGSGELFF | TGTGCCAGCAGTTTATCGGGGTCCGGGGAGCTGTTTTTT
NA | NA | TRBJ2-7 | TRBV18 | CASSPSPAYEQYF | TGTGCCAGCTCACCAAGCCCCGCCTACGAGCAGTACTTC
NA | many | TRBJ1-4 | TRBV4-2 | CASSHLEEKLFF | TGTGCCAGCAGCCACCTAGAGGAAAAACTGTTTTTT
NA | NA | TRBJ2-1 | TRBV14 | CASSPPWQKQGSNEQFF | TGTGCCAGCAGCCCTCCCTGGCAAAAGCAGGGTAGCAATGAGCAGTTCTTC
TRBD1 | NA | TRBJ2-1 | TRBV2 | CASSQWTGAYNEQFF | TGTGCCAGCAGTCAGTGGACAGGGGCCTACAATGAGCAGTTCTTC
TRBD1 | NA | TRBJ2-5 | TRBV2 | CASSEDRGQETQYF | TGTGCCAGCAGTGAAGACAGGGGGCAAGAGACCCAGTACTTC
NA | once | TRBJ2-7 | TRBV2 | CASSDQSYEQYF | TGTGCCAGCAGTGATCAGTCCTACGAGCAGTACTTC
TRBD1 | NA | TRBJ1-5 | TRBV28 | CASSLRGQGNQPQHF | TGTGCCAGCAGTCTACGGGGACAGGGTAATCAGCCCCAGCATTTT
TRBD1 | NA | TRBJ1-2 | TRBV18 | CASSPSAVTGSSGYTF | TGTGCCAGCTCACCAAGTGCAGTGACAGGGTCGTCTGGCTACACCTTC
TRBD2 | NA | TRBJ2-1 | TRBV2 | CASSRTSSDEQFF | TGTGCCAGCAGCCGGACTAGCTCGGATGAGCAGTTCTTC
TRBD1 | NA | TRBJ2-1 | TRBV9 | CASSAGQAKANEQFF | TGTGCCAGCAGCGCGGGACAGGCGAAGGCGAATGAGCAGTTCTTC
NA | NA | TRBJ2-2 | TRBV5-1 | CASSWGRVNTGELFF | TGCGCCAGCAGCTGGGGCCGGGTGAACACCGGGGAGCTGTTTTTT